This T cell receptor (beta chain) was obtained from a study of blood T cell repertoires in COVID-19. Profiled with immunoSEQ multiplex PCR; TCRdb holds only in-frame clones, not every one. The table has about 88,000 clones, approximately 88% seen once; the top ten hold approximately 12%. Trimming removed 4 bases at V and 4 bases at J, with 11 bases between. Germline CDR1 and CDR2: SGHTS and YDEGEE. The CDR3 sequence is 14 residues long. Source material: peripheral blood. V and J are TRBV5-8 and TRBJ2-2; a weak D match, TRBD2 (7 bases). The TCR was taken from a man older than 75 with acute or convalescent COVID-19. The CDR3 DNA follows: TGTGCCAGCAGCCAGGGGAGGGCCACCGGGGAGCTGTTTTTT. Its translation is CASSQGRATGELFF.